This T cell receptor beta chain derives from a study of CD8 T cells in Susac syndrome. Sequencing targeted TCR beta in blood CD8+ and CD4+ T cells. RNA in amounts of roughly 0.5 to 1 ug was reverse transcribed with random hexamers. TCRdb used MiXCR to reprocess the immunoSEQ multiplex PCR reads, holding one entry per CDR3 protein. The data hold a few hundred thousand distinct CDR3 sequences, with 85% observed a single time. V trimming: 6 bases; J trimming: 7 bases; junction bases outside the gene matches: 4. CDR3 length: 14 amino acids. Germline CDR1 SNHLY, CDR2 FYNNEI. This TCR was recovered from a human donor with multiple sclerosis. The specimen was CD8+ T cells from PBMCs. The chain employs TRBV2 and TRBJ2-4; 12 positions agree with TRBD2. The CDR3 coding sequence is TGTGCCAGCAGAGGAGGGACTAGCGGGAACATTCAGTACTTC. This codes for CASRGGTSGNIQYF.